Sequencing of this T cell receptor beta chain was carried out in a study of blood T cell repertoires in COVID-19. Study-level information: Sample material is recorded as cDNA or gDNA derived from T cells, B-cell-depleted T cells, or PBMCs.

Original handling: Quantification of nucleated cells was approximated via reference gene primer amplification. Using immunoSEQ multiplex PCR, the repertoire was profiled, and TCRdb retains in-frame clones only, with some absent. V and J calls and clone size are given by that table; D and trimming were obtained from the DNA. The sample consists of some 70,000 clones, approximately 88% of them appearing once. The CDR3 totals 14 residues. With V trimmed by 1 base and J by 7 bases, 3 bases remained unmatched. Germline V gene data show CDR1 as SEHNR and CDR2 as FQNEAQ (reference sequence). The sample comprised peripheral blood. V and J are TRBV7-9 and TRBJ1-4; 7 positions agree with TRBD1. This TCR was recovered from a human donor in a cohort sampled during active COVID-19. This CDR3 is CASSLEGAGEKLFF. In nucleotides, the CDR3 is TGTGCCAGCAGCTTAGAGGGGGCCGGTGAAAAACTGTTTTTT.